This TCR beta chain is drawn from a study of Graves' ophthalmopathy and Graves' hyperthyroidism. General study findings and limits: Among expanded thyroid clonotypes above 0.001 frequency, most also occurred in blood. Sensitivity reached 87.88% and specificity roughly 82% for a 13-signature model separating ophthalmopathy from stable hyperthyroidism.

The CDR3 is made up of 15 amino acids. Looked up from germline, CDR1 is ENHRY and CDR2 is SYGVKD. Germline trimming cut 10 bases from V and 2 bases from J; bases unmatched to any gene: 12. Regarding this clonotype: Its antigen remains unidentified.

Patients newly diagnosed with hyperthyroidism, under 2 months' duration, were aged 18 to 65, the study reports. Clinicians diagnosed using symptoms, serum thyroxine, TRAb, thyroid ultrasound and orbital computed tomography. RNA transcripts served as template for amplifying TCR beta CDR3 sequences. RT-PCR with HTBI primers came first, then second-round multiplex PCR. MiXCR, run by TCRdb on the multiplex PCR reads, gives a single entry per CDR3 protein. The sample lists 1 million to 1.3 million distinct CDR3 sequences, roughly two fifths occurring once. The chain uses TRBV10-3 and TRBJ2-7, with 9 bases aligning to TRBD1. Sequenced: peripheral blood or thyroid tissue (not recorded which). This clonotype originated in an adult man with Graves' hyperthyroidism. This CDR3 is CASRLQGAFPYEQYF. CDR3 DNA: TGTGCCAGCAGGTTACAGGGGGCGTTCCCCTACGAGCAGTACTTC.